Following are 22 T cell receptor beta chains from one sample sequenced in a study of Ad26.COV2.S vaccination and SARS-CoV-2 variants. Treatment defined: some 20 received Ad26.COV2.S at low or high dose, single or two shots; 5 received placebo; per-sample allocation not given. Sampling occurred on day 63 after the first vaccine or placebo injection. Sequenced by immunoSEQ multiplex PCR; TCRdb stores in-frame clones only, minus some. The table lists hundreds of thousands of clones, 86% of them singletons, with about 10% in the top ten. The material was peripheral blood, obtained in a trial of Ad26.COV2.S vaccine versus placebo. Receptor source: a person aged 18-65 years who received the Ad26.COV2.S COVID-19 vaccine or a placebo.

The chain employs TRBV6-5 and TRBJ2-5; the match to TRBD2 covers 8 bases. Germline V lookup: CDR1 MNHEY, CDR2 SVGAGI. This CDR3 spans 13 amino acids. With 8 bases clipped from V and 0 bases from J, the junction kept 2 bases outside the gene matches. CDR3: CASASGYQETQYF. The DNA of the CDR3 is TGTGCCAGCGCTAGCGGGTACCAAGAGACCCAGTACTTC.

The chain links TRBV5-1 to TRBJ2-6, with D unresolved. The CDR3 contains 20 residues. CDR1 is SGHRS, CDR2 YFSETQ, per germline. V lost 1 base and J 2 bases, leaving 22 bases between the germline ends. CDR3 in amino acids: CASSLTGYFGVTPGANVLTF. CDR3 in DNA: TGCGCCAGCAGCTTGACCGGATATTTCGGTGTTACGCCTGGGGCCAACGTCCTGACTTTC.

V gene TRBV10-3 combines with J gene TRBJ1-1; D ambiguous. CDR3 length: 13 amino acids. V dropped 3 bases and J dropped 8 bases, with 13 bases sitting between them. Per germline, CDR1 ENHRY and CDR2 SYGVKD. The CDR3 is CAISDEGRAEAFF. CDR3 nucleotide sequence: TGTGCCATCAGTGATGAGGGAAGGGCGGAAGCTTTCTTT.

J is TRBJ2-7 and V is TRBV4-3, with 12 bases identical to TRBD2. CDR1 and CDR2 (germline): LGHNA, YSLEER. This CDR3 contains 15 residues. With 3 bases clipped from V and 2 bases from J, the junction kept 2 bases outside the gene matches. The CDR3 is CASSHRTSGAYEQYF. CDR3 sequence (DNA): TGCGCCAGCAGCCATCGGACTAGCGGGGCCTACGAGCAGTACTTC.

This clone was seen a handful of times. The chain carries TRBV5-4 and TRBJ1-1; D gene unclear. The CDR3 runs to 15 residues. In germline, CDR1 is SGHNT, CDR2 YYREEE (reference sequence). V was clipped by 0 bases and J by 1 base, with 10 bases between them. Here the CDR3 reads CASSLGWSTNTEAFF. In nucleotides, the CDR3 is TGTGCCAGCAGCTTGGGTTGGTCAACGAACACTGAAGCTTTCTTT.

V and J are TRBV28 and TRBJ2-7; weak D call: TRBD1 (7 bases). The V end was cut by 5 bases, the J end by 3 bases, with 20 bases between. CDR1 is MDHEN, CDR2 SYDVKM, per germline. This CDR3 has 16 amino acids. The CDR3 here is CASSTAGSTGRYEQYF. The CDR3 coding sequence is TGTGCCAGCAGTACCGCGGGGTCGACAGGGCGCTACGAGCAGTACTTC. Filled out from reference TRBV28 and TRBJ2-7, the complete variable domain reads DVKVTQSSRYLVKRTGEKVFLECVQDMDHENMFWYRQDPGLGLRLIYFSYDVKMKEKGDIPEGYSVSREKKERFSLILESASTNQTSMYLCASSTAGSTGRYEQYFGPGTRLTVT.

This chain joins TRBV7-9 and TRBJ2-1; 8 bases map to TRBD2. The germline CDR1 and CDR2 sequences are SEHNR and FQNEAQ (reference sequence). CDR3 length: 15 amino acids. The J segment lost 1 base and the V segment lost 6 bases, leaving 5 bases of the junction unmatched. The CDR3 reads CASRAGGPSYNEQFF. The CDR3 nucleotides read TGTGCCAGCAGGGCGGGAGGCCCGTCCTACAATGAGCAGTTCTTC. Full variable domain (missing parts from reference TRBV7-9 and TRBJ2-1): DTGVSQNPRHKITKRGQNVTFRCDPISEHNRLYWYRQTLGQGPEFLTYFQNEAQLEKSRLLSDRFSAERPKGSFSTLEIQRTEQGDSAMYLCASRAGGPSYNEQFFGPGTRLTVL.

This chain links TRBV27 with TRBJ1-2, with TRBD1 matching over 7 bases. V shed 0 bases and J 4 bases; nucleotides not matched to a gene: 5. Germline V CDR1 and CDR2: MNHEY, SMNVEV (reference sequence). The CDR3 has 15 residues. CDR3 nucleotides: TGTGCCAGCAGTTTATCAGACAGGGAGGGCTATGGCTACACCTTC. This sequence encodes CASSLSDREGYGYTF.

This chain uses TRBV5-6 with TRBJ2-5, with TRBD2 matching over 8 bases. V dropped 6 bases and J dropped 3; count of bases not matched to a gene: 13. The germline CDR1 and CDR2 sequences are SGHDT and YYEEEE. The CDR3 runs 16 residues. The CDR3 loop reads CASTPHLRGAKETQYF. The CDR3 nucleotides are TGTGCCAGCACCCCCCACTTGCGGGGGGCCAAAGAGACCCAGTACTTC.

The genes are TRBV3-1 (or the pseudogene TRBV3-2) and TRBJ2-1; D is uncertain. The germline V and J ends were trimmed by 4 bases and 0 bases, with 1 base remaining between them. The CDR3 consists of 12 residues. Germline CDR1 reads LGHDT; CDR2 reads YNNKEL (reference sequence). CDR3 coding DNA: TGTGCCAGCAGCCCCTCCTACAATGAGCAGTTCTTC. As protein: CASSPSYNEQFF.

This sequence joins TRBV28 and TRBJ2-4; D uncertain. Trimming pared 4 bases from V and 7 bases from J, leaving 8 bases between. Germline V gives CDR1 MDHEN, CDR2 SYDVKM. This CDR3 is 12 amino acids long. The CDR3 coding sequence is TGTGCCAGCAGTTCCTCCTGGAACATTCAGTACTTC. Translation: CASSSSWNIQYF. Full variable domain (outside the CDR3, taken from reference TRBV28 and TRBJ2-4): DVKVTQSSRYLVKRTGEKVFLECVQDMDHENMFWYRQDPGLGLRLIYFSYDVKMKEKGDIPEGYSVSREKKERFSLILESASTNQTSMYLCASSSSWNIQYFGAGTRLSVL.

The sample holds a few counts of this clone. DNA for the CDR3: TGTGCCAGCAGCTTCTACGGGACAGACTACGAGCAGTACTTC. Protein: CASSFYGTDYEQYF. V gene TRBV11-2 combines with J gene TRBJ2-7, with 7 bases aligning to TRBD1. Looked up from germline, CDR1 is SGHAT and CDR2 is FQNNGV. This CDR3 has 14 residues. With 3 bases clipped from V and 3 bases from J, the junction kept 5 bases outside the gene matches.

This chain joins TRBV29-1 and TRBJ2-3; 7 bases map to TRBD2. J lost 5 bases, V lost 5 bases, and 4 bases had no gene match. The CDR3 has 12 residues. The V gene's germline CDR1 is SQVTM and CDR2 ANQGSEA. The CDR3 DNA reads TGCAGCGTTCAGCCGGGGGGAGATACGCAGTATTTT. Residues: CSVQPGGDTQYF.

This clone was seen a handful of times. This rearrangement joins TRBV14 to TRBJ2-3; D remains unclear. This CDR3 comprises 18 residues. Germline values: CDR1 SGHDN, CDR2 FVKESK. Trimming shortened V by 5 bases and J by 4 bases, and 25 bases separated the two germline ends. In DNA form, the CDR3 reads TGTGCCAGCAGCGCTCGCCCCCTTTTAGGGCCCGGTTCAGATACGCAGTATTTT. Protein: CASSARPLLGPGSDTQYF. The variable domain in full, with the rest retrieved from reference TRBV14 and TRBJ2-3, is EAGVTQFPSHSVIEKGQTVTLRCDPISGHDNLYWYRRVMGKEIKFLLHFVKESKQDESGMPNNRFLAERTGGTYSTLKVQPAELEDSGVYFCASSARPLLGPGSDTQYFGPGTRLTVL.

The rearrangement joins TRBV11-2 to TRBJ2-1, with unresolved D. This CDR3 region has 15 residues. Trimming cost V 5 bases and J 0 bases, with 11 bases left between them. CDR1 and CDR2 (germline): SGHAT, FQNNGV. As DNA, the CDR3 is TGTGCCAGCAGCCTGGGGTGGAGCTCCTACAATGAGCAGTTCTTC. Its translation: CASSLGWSSYNEQFF.

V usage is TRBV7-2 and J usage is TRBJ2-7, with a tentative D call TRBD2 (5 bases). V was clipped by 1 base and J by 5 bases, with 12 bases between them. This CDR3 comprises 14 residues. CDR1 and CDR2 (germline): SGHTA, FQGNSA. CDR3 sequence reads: CASSLDRGYDEQYF. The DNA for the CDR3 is TGTGCCAGCAGCTTAGATAGAGGGTATGACGAGCAGTACTTC.

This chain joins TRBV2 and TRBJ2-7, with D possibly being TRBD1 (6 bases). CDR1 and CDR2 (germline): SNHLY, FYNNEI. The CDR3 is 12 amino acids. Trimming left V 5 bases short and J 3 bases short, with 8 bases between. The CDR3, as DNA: TGTGCCAGCAGTCGGGACAACTACGAGCAGTACTTC. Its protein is CASSRDNYEQYF.

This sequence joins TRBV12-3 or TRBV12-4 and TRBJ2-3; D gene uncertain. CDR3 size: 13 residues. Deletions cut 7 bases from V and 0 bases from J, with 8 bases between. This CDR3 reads CASMEGSTDTQYF. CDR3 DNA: TGTGCCAGCATGGAAGGGAGCACAGATACGCAGTATTTT.

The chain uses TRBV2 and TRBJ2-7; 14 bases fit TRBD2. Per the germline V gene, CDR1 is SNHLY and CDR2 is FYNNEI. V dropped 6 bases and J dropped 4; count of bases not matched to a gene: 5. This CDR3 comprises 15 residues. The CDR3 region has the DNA TGTGCCAGCAGCCGACTAGCGGGGGGGTCTTACGAGCAGTACTTC. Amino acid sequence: CASSRLAGGSYEQYF.

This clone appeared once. This CDR3 reads CASDTGEGSGNTIYF. CDR3 sequence (DNA): TGTGCCAGCGATACCGGAGAGGGCTCTGGAAACACCATATATTTT. This chain links TRBV19 with TRBJ1-3; D is uncertain. Deletions cut 9 bases from V and 0 bases from J, with 15 bases between. Per the germline V gene, CDR1 is LNHDA and CDR2 is SQIVND (reference sequence). This CDR3 has 15 amino acids.

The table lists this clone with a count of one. The CDR3 bases are TGTGCCTGGGACCCGGGACAGGGGAGAACTGAAGCTTTCTTT. Its translation: CAWDPGQGRTEAFF. This chain links TRBV30 with TRBJ1-1, with TRBD1 identical over 10 bases. V lost 5 bases, J lost 5 bases, and 8 bases stayed unmatched. From germline, CDR1 is GTSNPN and CDR2 SVGIG (reference sequence). CDR3 length: 14 amino acids.

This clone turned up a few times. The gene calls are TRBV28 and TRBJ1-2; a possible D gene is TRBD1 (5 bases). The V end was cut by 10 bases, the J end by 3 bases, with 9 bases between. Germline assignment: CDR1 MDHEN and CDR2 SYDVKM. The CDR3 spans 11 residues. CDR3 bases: TGTGCCATCTCAGGGTACTATGGCTACACCTTC. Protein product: CAISGYYGYTF.